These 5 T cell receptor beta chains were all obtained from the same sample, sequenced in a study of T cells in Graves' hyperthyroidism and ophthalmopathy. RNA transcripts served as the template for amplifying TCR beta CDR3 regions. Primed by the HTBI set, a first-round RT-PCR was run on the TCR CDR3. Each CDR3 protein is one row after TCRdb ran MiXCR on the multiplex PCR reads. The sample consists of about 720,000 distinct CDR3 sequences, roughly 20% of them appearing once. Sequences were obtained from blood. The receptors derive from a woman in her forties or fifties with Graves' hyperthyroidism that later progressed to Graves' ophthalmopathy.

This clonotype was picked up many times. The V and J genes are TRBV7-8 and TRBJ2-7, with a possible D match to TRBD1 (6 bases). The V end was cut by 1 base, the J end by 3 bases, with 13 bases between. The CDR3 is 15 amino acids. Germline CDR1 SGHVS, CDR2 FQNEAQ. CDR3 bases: TGTGCCAGCAGCTTAGATCCTGGCAGGGGCTACGAGCAGTACTTC. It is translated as CASSLDPGRGYEQYF.

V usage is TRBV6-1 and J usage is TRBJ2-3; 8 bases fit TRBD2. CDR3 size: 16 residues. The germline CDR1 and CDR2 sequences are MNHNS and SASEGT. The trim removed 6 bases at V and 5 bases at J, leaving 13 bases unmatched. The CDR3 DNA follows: TGTGCCAGCAGACCTGTATCGGGGGGGCCCGGAGATACGCAGTATTTT. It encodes CASRPVSGGPGDTQYF.

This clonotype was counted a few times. CDR3 sequence (DNA): TGTGCCAGTAGTATAGATTGGAGGGGCCAAGAGACCCAGTACTTC. This encodes CASSIDWRGQETQYF. This sequence joins TRBV19 and TRBJ2-5; possibly TRBD2 for D (6 bases). This CDR3 is built from 15 residues. V was cut by 0 bases and J by 1 base, with 9 bases left in between. Germline-derived CDR1 and CDR2 are LNHDA and SQIVND (reference sequence). The full variable domain, completed using reference TRBV19 and TRBJ2-5, is DGGITQSPKYLFRKEGQNVTLSCEQNLNHDAMYWYRQDPGQGLRLIYYSQIVNDFQKGDIAEGYSVSREKKESFPLTVTSAQKNPTAFYLCASSIDWRGQETQYFGPGTRLLVL.

The CDR3 nucleotides are TGCAGCGTTGAAGCCGGGACTAGCGGAACAGATACGCAGTATTTT. The encoded protein is CSVEAGTSGTDTQYF. This chain joins TRBV29-1 and TRBJ2-3, with 11 bases identical to TRBD2. J was trimmed by 3 bases and V by 1 base; bases with no gene match: 3. The CDR3 runs to 15 residues. CDR1 SQVTM and CDR2 ANQGSEA come from the germline V gene.

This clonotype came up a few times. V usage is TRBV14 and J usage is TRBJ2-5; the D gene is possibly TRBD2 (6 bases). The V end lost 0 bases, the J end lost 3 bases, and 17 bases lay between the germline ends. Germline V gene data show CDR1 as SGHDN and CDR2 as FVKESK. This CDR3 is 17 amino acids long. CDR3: CASSQESRDWGKETQYF. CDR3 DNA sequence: TGTGCCAGCAGCCAAGAAAGTAGGGACTGGGGGAAAGAGACCCAGTACTTC.